Listed below are T cell receptor beta chains from one sample, sequenced in a study of CD8+ T cells in alopecia areata. Only in-frame clones appear in the TCRdb table, and some are missing; sequencing was by immunoSEQ multiplex PCR. The sample lists some 200,000 clones; less than 50% were seen once. The source material was CD4+ T cells sorted from blood, sampled at roughly week 38, from a patient treated with tofacitinib. The receptor source for this set is a human donor with alopecia areata. Both conserved end residues are trimmed from each CDR3.

V,CDR3
TRBV2,ANRRGLGADTQY
TRBV6-5,ASSLLAGGYEQY
TRBV7-2,ASRTSGLGYNEQF
TRBV19,ASSMRTRYQPQH
TRBV5-1,ASSLGGDRVDYGYT
TRBV28,ASSPYNEQF
TRBV2,ASSEASGQIYEQY
TRBV2,ASGSRTGDVGELF
TRBV2,ASSARREGLREQY
TRBV4-1,ASSQGARVTGELF
TRBV29-1,SVGNPGRGNEQF
TRBV6-5,ASSFSRRGDTDTQY
TRBV11-2,ASTPGLALRFYEQY
TRBV29-1,SVEKGVQETQY
TRBV27,ASSLSGQVQAGGGEQY
TRBV28,ASSPSFGQEGLGEQY
TRBV7-2,ASSQVGGELF
TRBV7-9,ASSLEAGLYGYT
TRBV29-1,SVEDGLNEQF
TRBV5-1,ASMRVGGSSYEQY
TRBV23-1,ASSYLSTSDTGELF
TRBV13,ASSRDGEAF
TRBV27,ASRIRGNEQF
TRBV30,AWSAGSYEQY
TRBV4-2,ASSQGPLMASGSGELF
TRBV5-6,ASSLGGRAYEQY
TRBV7-2,ASSLRSREKFGPYEQY
TRBV5-1,ASSGRESSYEQY
TRBV4-2,ASSQEDRGNYEQY
TRBV7-2,ASSSPGLLTDTQY
TRBV10-3,AISGDKGQRSPGELF
TRBV6-5,ASQRGFETEAF
TRBV29-1,SVRDTEAF
TRBV11-2,ASSLAVVGTGELF
TRBV15,ATSRDRAGGYGYT
TRBV25-1,ASSPLARASGELF
TRBV5-6,ASSDSGQLNTEAF
TRBV6-7,ASSLESALYEQY
TRBV6-5,ASSYSLAGVYEQY
TRBV4-1,ASSLLGQGADSNQPQH
TRBV9,ASSRGRANYGYT
TRBV27,ASGTSGREETQY
TRBV7-9,ASSSPSGGLGTEAF
TRBV10-3,AISEFGASTDTQY
TRBV29-1,SVASGGNEQF
TRBV23-1,AIAGTGGYEQY
TRBV10-3,AISPGTGTDTQY
TRBV29-1,SAPTGGVNYGYT
TRBV19,ASSDVGDTKDTQY
TRBV7-2,ASSFQGNQPQH
TRBV15,ATSKAGQAYGYT
TRBV29-1,SVWQGYTDTQY
TRBV28,ASSPGGRQPGSFQF
TRBV6-5,ASSYSFTEETQY
TRBV7-8,ASSLGEVPQH
TRBV7-2,ASSFAYEQY
TRBV18,ASSPGNGNEQY